The 20 T cell receptor beta chains in this list originate from one sample, sequenced in a study of blood T cell repertoires in COVID-19. Measured with immunoSEQ multiplex PCR; TCRdb has only the in-frame clones, and not every one. This table holds hundreds of thousands of clones, 75% to 90% found once. Material: PBMCs or T cells enriched from blood (not recorded which). These receptor sequences come from a man between 18 and 29 years old who had recovered from COVID-19.

This clone appeared a few times. The chain employs TRBV4-3 and TRBJ1-2; D perhaps matches TRBD1 (6 bases). Germline lookup yields CDR1 LGHNA and CDR2 YSLEER. V lost 4 bases to trimming and J lost 5 bases, with 14 bases between them. The CDR3 spans 14 residues. The CDR3 DNA is TGCGCCAGCAGCCGTGGCACAGGGCCTTATGGCTACACCTTC. Translating it yields CASSRGTGPYGYTF.

J is TRBJ1-1 and V is TRBV6-2 or TRBV6-3; TRBD1 is a possible D gene (6 bases). Germline V gives CDR1 MNHEY, CDR2 SVGEGT. This CDR3 region has 14 residues. V was clipped by 2 bases and J by 6 bases, with 13 bases between them. The CDR3 sequence: CASSYDRPGPEAFF. Written as DNA, the CDR3 is TGTGCCAGCAGTTACGACAGGCCGGGGCCTGAAGCTTTCTTT.

The chain carries TRBV18 and TRBJ2-4, with 11 nucleotides matching TRBD1. Germline V lookup: CDR1 KGHSH, CDR2 LQKENI. Trimming cost V 0 bases and J 12 bases; bases outside gene matches: 4. This CDR3 has 14 residues. CDR3 residues: CASSPPGDRGAQYF. The CDR3, as DNA: TGTGCCAGCTCACCACCTGGGGACAGGGGGGCTCAGTACTTC.

The chain employs TRBV5-1 and TRBJ2-7; TRBD2 matches 12 bases. This CDR3 has 15 residues. From germline, CDR1 is SGHRS and CDR2 YFSETQ. After removal of 5 bases from V and 0 bases from J, the junction contained 3 bases not matched to a gene. This CDR3 is CASRTSGGPSYEQYF. The CDR3 nucleotides read TGCGCCAGCAGAACTAGCGGGGGGCCCTCCTACGAGCAGTACTTC.

There are a few counts of this clone. J is TRBJ1-1 and V is TRBV30, with D uncertain. Trimming took 0 bases from V and 0 from J, leaving 20 bases between them. Germline lookup yields CDR1 GTSNPN and CDR2 SVGIG (reference sequence). The CDR3 has 18 residues. The CDR3 coding sequence is TGTGCCTGGAGTGTACTGTCTGAGGGAGGGCCGATGAACACTGAAGCTTTCTTT. This translates into CAWSVLSEGGPMNTEAFF.

Written as DNA, the CDR3 is TGTGCCTGGAGTAAGACAGGGGGCACTGAAGCTTTCTTT. It specifies CAWSKTGGTEAFF. The chain employs TRBV30 and TRBJ1-1; 9 bases align to TRBD1. The junction had 2 bases not matched to a gene; V was cut back by 2 bases and J by 4 bases. This CDR3 is built from 13 residues. CDR1 and CDR2 from the germline V gene are GTSNPN and SVGIG (reference sequence). Combining the CDR3 with reference TRBV30 and TRBJ1-1 gives the whole variable domain SQTIHQWPATLVQPVGSPLSLECTVEGTSNPNLYWYRQAAGRGLQLLFYSVGIGQISSEVPQNLSASRPQDRQFILSSKKLLLSDSGFYLCAWSKTGGTEAFFGQGTRLTVV.

This sequence joins TRBV27 and TRBJ1-2; TRBD1 is a possible D gene (5 bases). This CDR3 comprises 17 residues. The V end lost 6 bases, the J end lost 0 bases, and 20 bases lay between the germline ends. The germline CDR1 and CDR2 sequences are MNHEY and SMNVEV (reference sequence). The CDR3 bases are TGTGCCAGCAGGCAAATGGGCCAGGGCCAGGCTAACTATGGCTACACCTTC. This gives the protein CASRQMGQGQANYGYTF.

CDR3 region: CASSPGGNTEAFF. DNA of the CDR3: TGTGCCAGCAGCCCAGGGGGGAACACTGAAGCTTTCTTT. This chain links TRBV7-8 with TRBJ1-1, with 7 bases matching TRBD1. V lost 5 bases and J lost 1; bases outside the gene matches: 1. There are 13 residues in the CDR3. The germline V gene has CDR1 SGHVS and CDR2 FQNEAQ.

The chain has TRBV5-8 and TRBJ2-5; possibly TRBD2 for D (6 bases). Trimming removed 2 bases at V and 5 bases at J, with 13 bases between. Looked up from germline, CDR1 is SGHTS and CDR2 is YDEGEE. The CDR3 runs to 14 residues. The CDR3 coding sequence is TGTGCCAGCAGCTTTCGGGGAGGCGGGGAGACCCAGTACTTC. This gives the protein CASSFRGGGETQYF.

This sequence joins TRBV6-5 and TRBJ2-7, with 9 bases fitting TRBD1. This CDR3 region has 15 residues. The germline V gene encodes CDR1 MNHEY and CDR2 SVGAGI. Trimming at V came to 2 bases and at J to 5 bases, leaving 7 bases not matched to a gene. The CDR3 here is CASSYGGRQGDEQYF. In DNA form, the CDR3 reads TGTGCCAGCAGTTACGGGGGGAGACAGGGGGACGAGCAGTACTTC.

The chain employs TRBV25-1 and TRBJ2-7, with 7 bases matching TRBD1. The CDR3 extends over 14 amino acids. The V and J ends lost 5 bases and 0 bases, in that order; junction bases with no gene match: 4. Germline CDR1 and CDR2: MGHDK and SYGVNS. The CDR3 sequence is CASSPQGNSYEQYF. The CDR3 DNA sequence: TGTGCCAGCAGTCCACAGGGGAACTCCTACGAGCAGTACTTC.

This clone appeared a single time. The rearrangement links TRBV5-4 to TRBJ2-2; no reliable D call. Trimming took off 0 bases at V and 6 bases at J, with 12 bases between the two ends. The CDR3 totals 15 residues. Germline CDR1 is SGHNT and CDR2 is YYREEE (reference sequence). CDR3 bases: TGTGCCAGCAGCTTGGACCGCGCCCCGGCCGGGGAGCTGTTTTTT. It specifies CASSLDRAPAGELFF. Variable domain in full (rest from reference TRBV5-4 and TRBJ2-2): ETGVTQSPTHLIKTRGQQVTLRCSSQSGHNTVSWYQQALGQGPQFIFQYYREEENGRGNFPPRFSGLQFPNYSSELNVNALELDDSALYLCASSLDRAPAGELFFGEGSRLTVL.

This chain joins TRBV30 and TRBJ2-5; TRBD2 might be the D (7 bases). Germline V gene lookup returns CDR1 GTSNPN and CDR2 SVGIG (reference sequence). V was pared by 3 bases and J by 0 bases, with 8 bases between. This CDR3 spans 13 amino acids. The CDR3 protein is CAWSGGHQETQYF. The CDR3 region has the DNA TGTGCCTGGAGCGGGGGGCACCAAGAGACCCAGTACTTC. The whole variable domain, remainder taken from reference TRBV30 and TRBJ2-5, is SQTIHQWPATLVQPVGSPLSLECTVEGTSNPNLYWYRQAAGRGLQLLFYSVGIGQISSEVPQNLSASRPQDRQFILSSKKLLLSDSGFYLCAWSGGHQETQYFGPGTRLLVL.

J is TRBJ2-1 and V is TRBV28, with no clear D. This CDR3 contains 14 residues. V lost 1 base and J 8 bases, leaving 12 bases between the germline ends. Germline CDR1 reads MDHEN; CDR2 reads SYDVKM. CDR3 in DNA: TGTGCCAGCAGTTTATTCCCAGGTCGTTATGAGCAGTTCTTC. Translated: CASSLFPGRYEQFF.

The CDR3 nucleotides read TGTGCCAGCAGGGTACAGTACAGTAATGAAAAACTGTTTTTT. The encoded protein is CASRVQYSNEKLFF. The V gene is TRBV2, the J gene TRBJ1-4; D call uncertain. CDR1 and CDR2 (germline): SNHLY, FYNNEI. The CDR3 consists of 14 residues. V lost 6 bases and J 4 bases, leaving 12 bases between the germline ends. The complete variable domain, with remaining parts taken from reference TRBV2 and TRBJ1-4, reads EPEVTQTPSHQVTQMGQEVILRCVPISNHLYFYWYRQILGQKVEFLVSFYNNEISEKSEIFDDQFSVERPDGSNFTLKIRSTKLEDSAMYFCASRVQYSNEKLFFGSGTQLSVL.

V usage is TRBV5-1 and J usage is TRBJ1-6; TRBD1 aligns across 7 bases. The CDR3 length is 15 residues. Per the germline V gene, CDR1 is SGHRS and CDR2 is YFSETQ. J lost 4 bases, V lost 6 bases, and 7 bases had no gene match. The CDR3 here is CASTPTGPYNSPLHF. In nucleotides, the CDR3 is TGCGCCAGCACCCCGACAGGGCCTTATAATTCACCCCTCCACTTT.

The chain combines TRBV9 with TRBJ2-1; the match to TRBD2 covers 10 bases. Trimming removed 4 bases from V and 5 bases from J; junction bases left unmatched: 9. Germline CDR1 and CDR2: SGDLS and YYNGEE. This CDR3 has 16 amino acids. Here the CDR3 DNA reads TGTGCCAGCAGCCGGAGCGGGAGGGTCCCCAACAATGAGCAGTTCTTC. As protein: CASSRSGRVPNNEQFF.

The chain uses TRBV7-9 and TRBJ1-5; tentatively, D is TRBD1 (6 bases). The CDR3 runs to 15 residues. The V and J ends lost 1 base and 4 bases respectively, with 11 bases between them. Germline CDR1 SEHNR, CDR2 FQNEAQ (reference sequence). The CDR3 DNA reads as TGTGCCAGCAGCTTAGGGCCAGGGGAGAATCAGCCCCAGCATTTT. It codes for CASSLGPGENQPQHF.

The chain recombines TRBV27 with TRBJ2-2, with TRBD2 matching 8 bases. J gave up 5 bases and V 2 bases, and 10 bases lay outside the gene matches. Per germline, CDR1 MNHEY and CDR2 SMNVEV (reference sequence). The CDR3 is made up of 17 amino acids. In nucleotides, the CDR3 is TGTGCCAGCAGTTTAGCCGGATCGGGAGGGCCTACCGGGGAGCTGTTTTTT. Protein sequence: CASSLAGSGGPTGELFF.

This sequence joins TRBV19 and TRBJ1-1; D unresolved. V dropped 8 bases and J dropped 1 base, with 14 bases sitting between them. CDR3 length equals 14 residues. The V gene's germline CDR1 is LNHDA and CDR2 SQIVND (reference sequence). The CDR3 sequence is CASRGVEGNTEAFF. DNA of the CDR3: TGTGCCAGTCGTGGGGTGGAGGGGAACACTGAAGCTTTCTTT.